This entry features one TCR beta chain sequence. Antigen unknown. It was with 60 Vbeta and 13 Jbeta primers that the PCR ran. Repertoires were generated with immunoSEQ multiplex PCR, while TCRdb's copy carries only in-frame clones and drops some. The sample yields 110,000 to 150,000 clones, roughly three quarters seen once. The germline V gene has CDR1 SNHLY and CDR2 FYNNEI. The V end lost 8 bases, the J end lost 6 bases, and 16 bases lay between the germline ends. The CDR3 loop spans 13 amino acids. This specimen comes from a study of cytomegalovirus exposure and HLA in healthy donors. Whole-study results and caveats: When a later analysis was performed, an Asian-associated ancestry cluster reportedly had fewer N-insertions than the roughly 730-donor mean. Researchers counted 164 TCR beta chains as cytomegalovirus-associated. One variant, a missense change in DCLRE1C, was linked in a later analysis to TCR beta V- and J-gene trimming.

The source material was PBMCs. The gene calls are TRBV2 and TRBJ1-2; D is possibly TRBD1 (6 bases). The clonotype comes from a man aged 55 to 70 in good health and CMV-seronegative. The CDR3 DNA follows: TGTGCCAGCGTTCTACAGGGACGGAATGGCTACACCTTC. It encodes CASVLQGRNGYTF.